Presented here are 6 T cell receptor beta chains from one specimen sequenced in a study of shared clonotypes between healthy human individuals. Data came from immunoSEQ multiplex PCR; TCRdb stores just in-frame clones and leaves some out. Here the sample spans 2 million to 2.5 million clones, nearly 97% being singletons. Sequencing used naive CD4+ T cells sorted from blood. The subset: CD45RA+ positively selected. These receptors were obtained from a man between 18 and 35 years old in good health.

The J gene is TRBJ2-7, the V gene TRBV5-1; 11 bases agree with TRBD1. This CDR3 has 14 amino acids. The germline CDR1 and CDR2 sequences are SGHRS and YFSETQ. Unmatched junction bases numbered 6, after V lost 3 bases and J lost 7 bases. CDR3 nucleotide sequence: TGCGCCAGCAGCTCCGGACAGGGGGCTTGGGAGCAGTACTTC. Protein: CASSSGQGAWEQYF.

The rearrangement uses TRBV5-1 and TRBJ2-3; D may match TRBD1 or TRBD2 (6 bases each). Germline assignment: CDR1 SGHRS and CDR2 YFSETQ. V was cut by 0 bases and J by 2 bases, with 13 bases left in between. The CDR3 is 16 residues long. For the CDR3, the DNA is TGCGCCAGCAGCTTGGGTGTGGGGGGCCTCACAGATACGCAGTATTTT. Translated, it gives CASSLGVGGLTDTQYF.

This clone was seen once. The chain recombines TRBV9 with TRBJ2-2, with a tentative D call TRBD2 (5 bases). Germline CDR1 reads SGDLS; CDR2 reads YYNGEE. The CDR3 has 15 residues. The V gene lost 2 bases and the J gene lost 4 bases, with 12 bases spanning the gap. The CDR3 coding sequence is TGTGCCAGCAGCGTTCAAGACGAGGGCACCGGGGAGCTGTTTTTT. The encoded protein is CASSVQDEGTGELFF.

This clone was counted between two and nine times. The genes are TRBV5-1 and TRBJ1-1; D is undetermined. The germline CDR1 and CDR2 sequences are SGHRS and YFSETQ. Trimming stripped 2 bases from V and 5 bases from J, with 7 bases between. The CDR3 consists of 12 residues. CDR3 DNA sequence: TGCGCCAGCAGCTTCACAGCAACTGAAGCTTTCTTT. This sequence encodes CASSFTATEAFF.

The chain employs TRBV21-1 and TRBJ2-7; TRBD1, the D gene given by the table, was not confirmed from the DNA. TRBV21-1 is a listed pseudogene. This CDR3 has 15 amino acids. The CDR3 DNA follows: TGTGCCAGCAGCGCATGGCCAGGGGTCGCGCACGAGCAGTACTTC. Its protein product is CASSAWPGVAHEQYF.

V usage is TRBV4-3 and J usage is TRBJ2-3; D unclear. Germline assignment: CDR1 LGHNA and CDR2 YSLEER. Trimming left V 4 bases short and J 6 bases short, with 14 bases between. The CDR3 length is 14 residues. CDR3 sequence (DNA): TGCGCCAGCAGCCCCCCTACTTGCCTCGATACGCAGTATTTT. Its translation: CASSPPTCLDTQYF.